The clone carrying this TCR beta chain was counted once. This record comes from a study of blood T cell repertoires in COVID-19. For the study at large: Sites in the United States, Italy and Spain provided acute and convalescent COVID-19 samples. PBMCs, B-cell-depleted T cells, or T cells provided the cDNA or gDNA that made up the material.

The table came from immunoSEQ multiplex PCR; TCRdb's copy has only in-frame clones and leaves some out. The table lists about 73,000 clones, about four fifths of them singletons, with 5% to 6.5% in the top ten. Germline V gene sequence: CDR1 LNHDA, CDR2 SQIVND (reference sequence). The CDR3 has 20 residues. V dropped 3 bases and J dropped 8 bases, with 32 bases sitting between them. The chain links TRBV19 to TRBJ2-1; D perhaps matches TRBD2 (5 bases). The specimen sequenced was peripheral blood. This sequence was found in a man aged 45-65 years with active COVID-19. The CDR3 is CASSIVDLLTRRVIGDEQFF. CDR3 nucleotides: TGTGCCAGTAGTATCGTAGATCTATTGACGAGAAGGGTAATCGGGGATGAGCAGTTCTTC.